This T cell receptor (beta chain) was retrieved from a study of OX40 agonist ivuxolimab in advanced cancers. Germline V gene sequence: CDR1 SGHTA, CDR2 FQGNSA. With V trimmed by 1 base and J by 8 bases, 3 bases remained unmatched. This CDR3 has 13 residues. The table came from immunoSEQ multiplex PCR; TCRdb's copy has only in-frame clones and leaves some out. The sample shows about 61,000 clones, less than 90% of them seen only once. Material: CD4+ or CD8+ T cells sorted from blood, obtained in a trial of the OX40 agonist ivuxolimab. This chain links TRBV7-2 with TRBJ1-1; 8 bases align to TRBD1. This TCR derives from an adult with an advanced solid tumor such as melanoma, head and neck, liver or kidney cancer. The CDR3 bases are TGTGCCAGCAGCTTAGGACAGGGGAGCGAAGCTTTCTTT. Encoded protein: CASSLGQGSEAFF.